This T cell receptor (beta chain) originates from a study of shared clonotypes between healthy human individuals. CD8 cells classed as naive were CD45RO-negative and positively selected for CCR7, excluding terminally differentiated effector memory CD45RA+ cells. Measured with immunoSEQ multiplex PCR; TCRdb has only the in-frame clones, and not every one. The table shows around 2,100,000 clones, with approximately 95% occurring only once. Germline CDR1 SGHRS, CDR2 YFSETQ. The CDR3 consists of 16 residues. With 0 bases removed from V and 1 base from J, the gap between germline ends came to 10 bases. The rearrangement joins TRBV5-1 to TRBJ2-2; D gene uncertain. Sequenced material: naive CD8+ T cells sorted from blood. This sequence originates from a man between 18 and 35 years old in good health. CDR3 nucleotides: TGCGCCAGCAGCTTGGACCCCCCGGGGAACACCGGGGAGCTGTTTTTT. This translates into CASSLDPPGNTGELFF.